This T cell receptor (beta chain) was observed in a study of post-analysis software for immune sequencing data. Unique molecular identifiers were carried by the TCR beta cDNA libraries. TCRdb recomputed calls from the PCR reads with MiXCR, one row per CDR3 protein. The sample consists of more than 500,000 distinct CDR3 sequences, about a third of them appearing once. The CDR3 length is 15 residues. V lost 5 bases, J lost 4 bases, and 8 bases stayed unmatched. Study findings and constraints: Significantly lower normalized Chao1 diversity was seen in multiple sclerosis patients than in controls. Included in a set of five TRBV segments more frequent in patients than controls were TRBV5-6, TRBV5-1 and TRBV20-1.

This clonotype showed up just a few times. Its antigen remains unidentified. The sequence was collected from a girl aged 2 to 17 with multiple sclerosis. The rearrangement joins TRBV12-3 or TRBV12-4 to TRBJ2-7, with 10 bases identical to TRBD2. Sequencing used blood. The CDR3 sequence is CASSNKAGGPYEQYF. CDR3 sequence (DNA): TGTGCCAGCAGTAACAAAGCGGGGGGGCCGTACGAGCAGTACTTC.